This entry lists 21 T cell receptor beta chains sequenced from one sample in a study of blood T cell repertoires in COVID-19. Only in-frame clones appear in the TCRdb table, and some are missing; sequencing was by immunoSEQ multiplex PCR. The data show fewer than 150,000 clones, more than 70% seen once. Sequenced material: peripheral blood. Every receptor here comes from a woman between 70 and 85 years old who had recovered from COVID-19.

CDR3 in amino acids: CATCWPRGYGYTF. Here the CDR3 DNA reads TGTGCCACCTGTTGGCCCAGGGGCTATGGCTACACCTTC. This sequence joins TRBV19 and TRBJ1-2; tentative D call: TRBD1 (6 bases). The CDR3 sequence is 13 residues long. Germline CDR1 LNHDA, CDR2 SQIVND (reference sequence). V shed 10 bases and J shed 4 bases, with 16 bases lying between them. The variable domain in full, with the rest retrieved from reference TRBV19 and TRBJ1-2, is DGGITQSPKYLFRKEGQNVTLSCEQNLNHDAMYWYRQDPGQGLRLIYYSQIVNDFQKGDIAEGYSVSREKKESFPLTVTSAQKNPTAFYLCATCWPRGYGYTFGSGTRLTVV.

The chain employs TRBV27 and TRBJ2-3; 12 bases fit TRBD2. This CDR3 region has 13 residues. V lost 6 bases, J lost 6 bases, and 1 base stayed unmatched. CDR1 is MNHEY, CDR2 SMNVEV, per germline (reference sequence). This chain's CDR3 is CASRTSGSDTQYF. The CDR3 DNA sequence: TGTGCCAGCAGGACTAGCGGGAGCGATACGCAGTATTTT.

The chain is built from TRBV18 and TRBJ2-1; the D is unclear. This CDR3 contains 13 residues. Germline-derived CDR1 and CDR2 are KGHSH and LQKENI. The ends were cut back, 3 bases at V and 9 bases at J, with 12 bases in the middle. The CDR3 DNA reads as TGTGCCAGCTCACCGCTTAGCCCGGGTGAGCAGTTCTTC. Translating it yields CASSPLSPGEQFF.

CDR3 sequence: CASSPLGLTTQYF. The CDR3, as DNA: TGTGCCAGCAGCCCGCTGGGACTCACTACGCAGTATTTT. The chain is built from TRBV7-2 and TRBJ2-3; TRBD2 might be the D (6 bases). The germline V and J ends were trimmed by 5 bases and 8 bases, with 14 bases remaining between them. The CDR3 runs to 13 residues. Germline V CDR1 and CDR2: SGHTA, FQGNSA. Complete variable domain (other parts from reference TRBV7-2 and TRBJ2-3): GAGVSQSPSNKVTEKGKDVELRCDPISGHTALYWYRQSLGQGLEFLIYFQGNSAPDKSGLPSDRFSAERTGGSVSTLTIQRTQQEDSAVYLCASSPLGLTTQYFGPGTRLTVL.

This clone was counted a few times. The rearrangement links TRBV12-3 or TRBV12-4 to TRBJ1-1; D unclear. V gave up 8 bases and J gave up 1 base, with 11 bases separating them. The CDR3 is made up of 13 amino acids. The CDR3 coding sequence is TGTGCCAGCGTGATTACAGAGAACACTGAAGCTTTCTTT. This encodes CASVITENTEAFF.

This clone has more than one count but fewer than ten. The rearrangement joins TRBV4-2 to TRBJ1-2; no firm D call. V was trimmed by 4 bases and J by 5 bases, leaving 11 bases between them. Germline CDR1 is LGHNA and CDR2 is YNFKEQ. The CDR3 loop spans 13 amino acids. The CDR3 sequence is CASSPGVRYGYTF. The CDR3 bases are TGTGCCAGCAGCCCCGGGGTCCGATATGGCTACACCTTC.

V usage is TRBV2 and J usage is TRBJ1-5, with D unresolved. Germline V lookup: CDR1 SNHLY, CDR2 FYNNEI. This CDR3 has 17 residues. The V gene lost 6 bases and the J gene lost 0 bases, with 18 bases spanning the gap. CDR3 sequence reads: CASSRLTGGYSNQPQHF. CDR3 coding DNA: TGTGCCAGCAGCCGACTCACCGGAGGTTATAGCAATCAGCCCCAGCATTTT.

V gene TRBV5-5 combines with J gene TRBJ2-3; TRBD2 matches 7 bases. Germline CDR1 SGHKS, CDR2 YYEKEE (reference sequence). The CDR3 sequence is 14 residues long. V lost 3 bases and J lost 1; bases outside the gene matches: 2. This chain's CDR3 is CASSYGRGTDTQYF. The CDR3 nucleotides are TGTGCCAGCAGCTATGGGAGGGGCACAGATACGCAGTATTTT.

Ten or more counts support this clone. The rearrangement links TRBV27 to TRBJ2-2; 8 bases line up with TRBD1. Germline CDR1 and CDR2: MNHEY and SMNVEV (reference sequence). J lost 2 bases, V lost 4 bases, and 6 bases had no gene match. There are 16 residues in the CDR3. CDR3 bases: TGTGCCAGCAGTTCTCCGGGACAGGACAACACCGGGGAGCTGTTTTTT. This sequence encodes CASSSPGQDNTGELFF.

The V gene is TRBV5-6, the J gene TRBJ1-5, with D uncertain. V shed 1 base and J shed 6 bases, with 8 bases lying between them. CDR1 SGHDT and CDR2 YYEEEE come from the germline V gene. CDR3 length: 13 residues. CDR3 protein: CASSLWSGQPQHF. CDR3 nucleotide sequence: TGTGCCAGCAGCTTGTGGTCGGGTCAGCCCCAGCATTTT. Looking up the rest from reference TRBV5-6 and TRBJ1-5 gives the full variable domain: DAGVTQSPTHLIKTRGQQVTLRCSPKSGHDTVSWYQQALGQGPQFIFQYYEEEERQRGNFPDRFSGHQFPNYSSELNVNALLLGDSALYLCASSLWSGQPQHFGDGTRLSIL.

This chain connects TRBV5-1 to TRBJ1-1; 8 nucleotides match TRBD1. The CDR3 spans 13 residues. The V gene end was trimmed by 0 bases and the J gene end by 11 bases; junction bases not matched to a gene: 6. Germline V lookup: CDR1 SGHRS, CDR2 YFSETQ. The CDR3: CASSLAGQGAAFF. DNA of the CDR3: TGCGCCAGCAGCTTGGCTGGGCAGGGGGCGGCTTTCTTT.

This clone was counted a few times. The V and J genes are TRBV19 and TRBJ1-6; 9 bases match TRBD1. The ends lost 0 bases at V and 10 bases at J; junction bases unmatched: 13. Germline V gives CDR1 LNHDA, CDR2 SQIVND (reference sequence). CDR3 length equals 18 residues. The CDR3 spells CASSIDGPLGQGQSPLHF. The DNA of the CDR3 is TGTGCCAGTAGTATAGATGGTCCCCTGGGACAGGGTCAATCACCCCTCCACTTT.

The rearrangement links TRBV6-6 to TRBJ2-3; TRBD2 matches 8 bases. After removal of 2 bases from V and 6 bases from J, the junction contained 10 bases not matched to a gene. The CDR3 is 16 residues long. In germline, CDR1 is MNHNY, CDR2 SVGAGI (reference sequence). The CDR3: CASSYGTGTSKDTQYF. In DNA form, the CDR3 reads TGTGCCAGCAGTTACGGTACCGGGACTAGTAAGGATACGCAGTATTTT.

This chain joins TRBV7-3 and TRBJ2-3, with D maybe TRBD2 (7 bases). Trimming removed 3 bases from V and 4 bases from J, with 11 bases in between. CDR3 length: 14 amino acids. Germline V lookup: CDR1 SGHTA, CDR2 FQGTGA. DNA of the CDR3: TGTGCCAGCAGCTTGGGGGGGCCGGCAGATACGCAGTATTTT. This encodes CASSLGGPADTQYF.

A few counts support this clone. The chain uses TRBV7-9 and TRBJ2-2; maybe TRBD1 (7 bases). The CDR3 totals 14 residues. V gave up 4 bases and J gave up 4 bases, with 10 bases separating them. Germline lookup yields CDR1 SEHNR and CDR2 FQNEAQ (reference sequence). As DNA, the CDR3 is TGTGCCAGCAGCTCCCAGGGGGGCACCGGGGAGCTGTTTTTT. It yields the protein CASSSQGGTGELFF.

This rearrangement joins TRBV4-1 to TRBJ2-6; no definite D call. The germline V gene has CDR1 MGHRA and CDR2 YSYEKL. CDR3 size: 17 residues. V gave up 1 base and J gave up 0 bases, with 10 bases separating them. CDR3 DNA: TGCGCCAGCAGCCAAGGAGGCAGCACCTCTGGGGCCAACGTCCTGACTTTC. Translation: CASSQGGSTSGANVLTF.

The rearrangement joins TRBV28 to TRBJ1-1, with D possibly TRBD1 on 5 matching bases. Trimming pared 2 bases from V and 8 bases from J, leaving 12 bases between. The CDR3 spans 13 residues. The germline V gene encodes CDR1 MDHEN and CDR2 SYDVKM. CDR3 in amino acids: CASSLPGEREAFF. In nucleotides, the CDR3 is TGTGCCAGCAGTTTACCGGGGGAAAGAGAAGCTTTCTTT.

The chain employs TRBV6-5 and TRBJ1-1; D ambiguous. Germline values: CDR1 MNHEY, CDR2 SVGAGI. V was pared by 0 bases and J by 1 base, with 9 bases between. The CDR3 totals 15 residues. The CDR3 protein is CASSYSMRGNTEAFF. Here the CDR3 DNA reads TGTGCCAGCAGTTACTCGATGCGCGGGAACACTGAAGCTTTCTTT.

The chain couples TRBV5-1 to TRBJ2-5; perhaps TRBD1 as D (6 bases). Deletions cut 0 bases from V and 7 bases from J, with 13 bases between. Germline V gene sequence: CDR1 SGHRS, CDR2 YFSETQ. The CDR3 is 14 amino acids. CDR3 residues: CASSLAAGDGTQYF. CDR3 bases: TGCGCCAGCAGCTTGGCAGCAGGGGATGGGACCCAGTACTTC.

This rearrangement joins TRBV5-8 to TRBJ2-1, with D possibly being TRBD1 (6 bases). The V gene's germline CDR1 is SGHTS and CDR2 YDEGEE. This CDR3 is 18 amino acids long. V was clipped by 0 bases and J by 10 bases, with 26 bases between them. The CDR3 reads CASSLATRAGAPMDEQFF. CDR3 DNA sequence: TGTGCCAGCAGCTTGGCCACCCGGGCAGGGGCCCCTATGGACGAGCAGTTCTTC.

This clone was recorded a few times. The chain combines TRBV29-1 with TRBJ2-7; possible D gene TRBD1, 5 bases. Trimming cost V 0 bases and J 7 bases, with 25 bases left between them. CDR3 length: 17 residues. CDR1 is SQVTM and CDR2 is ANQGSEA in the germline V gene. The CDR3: CSVEDRWEGAPRLEQYF. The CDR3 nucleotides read TGCAGCGTTGAAGATCGCTGGGAAGGGGCCCCGAGGTTGGAGCAGTACTTC.